The text below deals with one TCR beta chain. The data derive from a study of early T cells in non-severe SARS-CoV-2 infection. The V gene's germline CDR1 is DFQATT and CDR2 SNEGSKA (reference sequence). The CDR3 covers 15 residues. Trimming cost V 2 bases and J 5 bases; bases outside gene matches: 12. Unique molecular identifiers were attached to individual cDNA molecules. TCRdb itself ran the 5' RACE reads through MiXCR, one entry per CDR3 protein. The sample consists of about 94,000 distinct CDR3 sequences, roughly an eighth of them appearing once. The sample comprised whole blood. The V gene is TRBV20-1, the J gene TRBJ2-7; TRBD2 agrees at 7 bases. The receptor was isolated from an adult who was a healthcare worker with PCR-confirmed SARS-CoV-2 infection or an uninfected control (not recorded which). CDR3 sequence: CSARSGTPRSHEQYF. The CDR3 nucleotides read TGCAGTGCTAGAAGCGGGACTCCACGGTCCCACGAGCAGTACTTC.